The rows below give T cell receptor beta chains drawn from one sample of a study of naive and memory T cell subsets. TCRdb reprocessed the UMI-ligation and nested PCR reads via MiXCR and lists one record per CDR3 protein. The repertoire holds about 85,000 distinct CDR3 sequences, with less than 15% as singletons. The source material was central memory CD4+ T cells from blood. The source is a human donor in good health. Both conserved end residues are part of each CDR3. Each record gives: D gene, clone size, V gene, J gene, CDR3 DNA, CDR3 protein. A D gene is named only where the DNA matches it firmly. Clone size is shown for a subset of rows, as once, few, many or a class of expanded clone.

D gene: TRBD2
clone size: -
V gene: TRBV7-6
J gene: TRBJ2-3
CDR3 DNA: TGTGCCAGCAGCCCACTAGCGGGAGTCGGGGTTACGCAGTATTTT
CDR3 protein: CASSPLAGVGVTQYF

D gene: TRBD2
clone size: few
V gene: TRBV7-3
J gene: TRBJ2-7
CDR3 DNA: TGTGCCAGCAGCCCCAGCGGGACCGGTATCTACGAGCAGTACTTC
CDR3 protein: CASSPSGTGIYEQYF

D gene: -
clone size: many
V gene: TRBV18
J gene: TRBJ2-3
CDR3 DNA: TGTGCCAGCTCACCGACCGGACGAAGCACAGATACGCAGTATTTT
CDR3 protein: CASSPTGRSTDTQYF

D gene: TRBD1
clone size: -
V gene: TRBV15
J gene: TRBJ1-2
CDR3 DNA: TGTGCCACCAGCAGAGGACAGGGGGCGATTGGCTACACCTTC
CDR3 protein: CATSRGQGAIGYTF

D gene: TRBD1
clone size: -
V gene: TRBV2
J gene: TRBJ1-5
CDR3 DNA: TGTGCCAGCAGCGCAACCGGGACAGGTAAAAAGGTGAATCAGCCCCAGCATTTT
CDR3 protein: CASSATGTGKKVNQPQHF

D gene: TRBD1
clone size: many
V gene: TRBV20-1
J gene: TRBJ1-4
CDR3 DNA: TGCAGTGCTAGAGACACCGGGACAGGCGGTGAAAAACTGTTTTTT
CDR3 protein: CSARDTGTGGEKLFF

D gene: -
clone size: -
V gene: TRBV6-6
J gene: TRBJ1-5
CDR3 DNA: TGTGCCAGCCGGTCTAGAGATCAGCCCCAGCATTTT
CDR3 protein: CASRSRDQPQHF

D gene: -
clone size: -
V gene: TRBV28
J gene: TRBJ2-7
CDR3 DNA: TGTGCCAGCAGTTTAGGGGACCTAAAGACCTACGAGCAGTACTTC
CDR3 protein: CASSLGDLKTYEQYF

D gene: -
clone size: many
V gene: TRBV5-1
J gene: TRBJ2-2
CDR3 DNA: TGCGCCAGCAGCGTTCCGGGGACCGGGGAGCTGTTTTTT
CDR3 protein: CASSVPGTGELFF

D gene: TRBD1
clone size: many
V gene: TRBV11-2
J gene: TRBJ1-3
CDR3 DNA: TGTGCCAGCAGCTCCGACAGGGTCTCTGGAAACACCATATATTTT
CDR3 protein: CASSSDRVSGNTIYF

D gene: TRBD1
clone size: few
V gene: TRBV28
J gene: TRBJ1-5
CDR3 DNA: TGTGCCAGCAGTCTACAGGGGCGCACACAGCCCCAGCATTTT
CDR3 protein: CASSLQGRTQPQHF

D gene: TRBD1
clone size: many
V gene: TRBV7-2
J gene: TRBJ1-1
CDR3 DNA: TGTGCCAGCAGCAGGGACAGAAACACTGAAGCTTTCTTT
CDR3 protein: CASSRDRNTEAFF

D gene: -
clone size: -
V gene: TRBV28
J gene: TRBJ2-3
CDR3 DNA: TGTGCCAGCAATGCAGATTTGGATACGCAGTATTTT
CDR3 protein: CASNADLDTQYF

D gene: -
clone size: many
V gene: TRBV5-6
J gene: TRBJ2-2
CDR3 DNA: TGTGCCAGCAGCTTGTGGTATATCTCCGGGGAGCTGTTTTTT
CDR3 protein: CASSLWYISGELFF

D gene: -
clone size: few
V gene: TRBV12-3/TRBV12-4
J gene: TRBJ2-7
CDR3 DNA: TGTGCCAGCAGTTTCTGGGGCGACGGCGAGCAGTACTTC
CDR3 protein: CASSFWGDGEQYF

D gene: TRBD1
clone size: -
V gene: TRBV5-1
J gene: TRBJ2-5
CDR3 DNA: TGCGCCAGCAGCTTGTCGGGTGGGACAGTTCAAGAGACCCAGTACTTC
CDR3 protein: CASSLSGGTVQETQYF

D gene: TRBD2
clone size: many
V gene: TRBV12-3/TRBV12-4
J gene: TRBJ2-3
CDR3 DNA: TGTGCCAGCAGTTTTAGACTAGCGGGACAAGCGCAGTATTTT
CDR3 protein: CASSFRLAGQAQYF

D gene: -
clone size: -
V gene: TRBV7-9
J gene: TRBJ1-4
CDR3 DNA: TGTGCCAGCAGCTTAGCCGGGACGACTAATGAAAAACTGTTTTTT
CDR3 protein: CASSLAGTTNEKLFF

D gene: -
clone size: -
V gene: TRBV7-9
J gene: TRBJ1-6
CDR3 DNA: TGTGCCAGCAGCTTAGAGGCGGTTGCGGATAATTCACCCCTCCACTTT
CDR3 protein: CASSLEAVADNSPLHF

D gene: -
clone size: many
V gene: TRBV12-5
J gene: TRBJ2-7
CDR3 DNA: TGTGCTAGTGGTTTGGTACCCCCCGGGACCTCCTACGAGCAGTACTTC
CDR3 protein: CASGLVPPGTSYEQYF

D gene: TRBD1
clone size: many
V gene: TRBV2
J gene: TRBJ2-7
CDR3 DNA: TGTGCCAGCAGTTATGGACAGGGAGGCGACGAGCAGTACTTC
CDR3 protein: CASSYGQGGDEQYF

D gene: TRBD1
clone size: -
V gene: TRBV5-5
J gene: TRBJ2-3
CDR3 DNA: TGTGCCAGCAGCCCAACAGCGGGACAGGGAGATACGCAGTATTTT
CDR3 protein: CASSPTAGQGDTQYF

D gene: TRBD2
clone size: many
V gene: TRBV12-3/TRBV12-4
J gene: TRBJ2-7
CDR3 DNA: TGTGCCAGCAGTTCCCGACTAGCGGGAGACGTATACGAGCAGTACTTC
CDR3 protein: CASSSRLAGDVYEQYF

D gene: -
clone size: few
V gene: TRBV6-5
J gene: TRBJ1-3
CDR3 DNA: TGTGCCAGTTCCCAGGTCCGCTCTGGAAACACCATATATTTT
CDR3 protein: CASSQVRSGNTIYF

D gene: TRBD2
clone size: few
V gene: TRBV7-9
J gene: TRBJ2-3
CDR3 DNA: TGTGCCAGCAGCCCTAGGGAGGGAGGTTCAGATACGCAGTATTTT
CDR3 protein: CASSPREGGSDTQYF

D gene: TRBD2
clone size: -
V gene: TRBV10-1
J gene: TRBJ2-3
CDR3 DNA: TGCGCCAGCAGTAAGGAGCGGGAAACAGATACGCAGTATTTT
CDR3 protein: CASSKERETDTQYF

D gene: -
clone size: medium-sized
V gene: TRBV7-2
J gene: TRBJ2-1
CDR3 DNA: TGTGCCAGCAGCACCCTGGGACTCACTGAGCAGTTCTTC
CDR3 protein: CASSTLGLTEQFF

D gene: TRBD2
clone size: few
V gene: TRBV20-1
J gene: TRBJ2-5
CDR3 DNA: TGCAGTGCTGGGACTAGCGGATACCAAGAGACCCAGTACTTC
CDR3 protein: CSAGTSGYQETQYF

D gene: -
clone size: -
V gene: TRBV6-5
J gene: TRBJ2-2
CDR3 DNA: TGTGCCAGCAGCCCCAGGGACCCTAACACCGGGGAGCTGTTTTTT
CDR3 protein: CASSPRDPNTGELFF

D gene: TRBD2
clone size: few
V gene: TRBV6-1
J gene: TRBJ2-1
CDR3 DNA: TGTGCCAGCAAAGCGGGAGGGCCGGGCGAGCAGTTCTTC
CDR3 protein: CASKAGGPGEQFF